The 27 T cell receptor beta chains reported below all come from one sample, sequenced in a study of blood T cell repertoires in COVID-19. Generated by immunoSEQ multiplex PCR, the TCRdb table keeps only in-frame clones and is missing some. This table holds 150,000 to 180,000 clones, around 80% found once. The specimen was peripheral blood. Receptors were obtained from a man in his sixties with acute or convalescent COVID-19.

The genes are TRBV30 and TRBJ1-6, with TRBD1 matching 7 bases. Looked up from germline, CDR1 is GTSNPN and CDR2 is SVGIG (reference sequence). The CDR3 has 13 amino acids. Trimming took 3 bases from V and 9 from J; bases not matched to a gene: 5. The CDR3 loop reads CAWRTGWASPLHF. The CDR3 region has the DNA TGTGCCTGGAGGACAGGGTGGGCTTCACCCCTCCACTTT. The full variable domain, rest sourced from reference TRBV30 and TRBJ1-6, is SQTIHQWPATLVQPVGSPLSLECTVEGTSNPNLYWYRQAAGRGLQLLFYSVGIGQISSEVPQNLSASRPQDRQFILSSKKLLLSDSGFYLCAWRTGWASPLHFGNGTRLTVT.

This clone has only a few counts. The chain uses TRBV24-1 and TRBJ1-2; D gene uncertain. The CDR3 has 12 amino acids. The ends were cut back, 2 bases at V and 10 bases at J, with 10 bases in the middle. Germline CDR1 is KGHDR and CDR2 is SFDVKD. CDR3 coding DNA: TGTGCCACCAGTGATTATGCCAGAACCTACACCTTC. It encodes CATSDYARTYTF.

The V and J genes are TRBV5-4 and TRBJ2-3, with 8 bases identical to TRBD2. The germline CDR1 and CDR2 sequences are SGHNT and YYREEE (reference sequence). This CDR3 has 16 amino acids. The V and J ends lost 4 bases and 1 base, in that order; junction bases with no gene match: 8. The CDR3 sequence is CASSGAGGVGTDTQYF. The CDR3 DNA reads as TGTGCCAGCAGCGGAGCCGGGGGGGTAGGCACAGATACGCAGTATTTT.

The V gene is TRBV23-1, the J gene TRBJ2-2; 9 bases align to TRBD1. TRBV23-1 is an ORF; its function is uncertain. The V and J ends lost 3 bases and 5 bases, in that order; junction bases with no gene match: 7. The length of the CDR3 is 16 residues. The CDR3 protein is CASSHPGQGETGELFF. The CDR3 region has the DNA TGCGCCAGCAGTCACCCGGGACAGGGTGAAACCGGGGAGCTGTTTTTT.

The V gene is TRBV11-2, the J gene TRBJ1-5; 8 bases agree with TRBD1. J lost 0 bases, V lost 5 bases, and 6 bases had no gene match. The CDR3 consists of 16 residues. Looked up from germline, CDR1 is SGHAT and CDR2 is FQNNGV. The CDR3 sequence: CASSPGGSYSNQPQHF. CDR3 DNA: TGTGCCAGCAGCCCAGGGGGCAGTTATAGCAATCAGCCCCAGCATTTT.

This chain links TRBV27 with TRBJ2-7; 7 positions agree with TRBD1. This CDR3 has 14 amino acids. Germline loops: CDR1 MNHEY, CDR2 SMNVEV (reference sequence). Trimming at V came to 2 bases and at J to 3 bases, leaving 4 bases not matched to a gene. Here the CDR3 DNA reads TGTGCCAGCAGTTTAGCGGACAGGAACTACGAGCAGTACTTC. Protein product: CASSLADRNYEQYF.

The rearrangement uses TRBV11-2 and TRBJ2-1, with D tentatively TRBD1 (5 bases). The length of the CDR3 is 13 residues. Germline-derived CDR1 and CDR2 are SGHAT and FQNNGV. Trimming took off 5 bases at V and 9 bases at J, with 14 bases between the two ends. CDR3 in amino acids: CASSHYTQVEQFF. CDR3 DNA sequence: TGTGCCAGCAGCCATTATACACAGGTTGAGCAGTTCTTC.

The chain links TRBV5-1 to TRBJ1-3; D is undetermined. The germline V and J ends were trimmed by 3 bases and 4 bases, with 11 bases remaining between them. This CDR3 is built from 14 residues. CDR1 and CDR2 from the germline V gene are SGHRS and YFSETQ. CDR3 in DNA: TGCGCCAGCAGCTCGGAGGTTCGGGGAAACACCATATATTTT. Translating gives CASSSEVRGNTIYF. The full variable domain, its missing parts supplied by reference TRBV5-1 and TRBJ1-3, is KAGVTQTPRYLIKTRGQQVTLSCSPISGHRSVSWYQQTPGQGLQFLFEYFSETQRNKGNFPGRFSGRQFSNSRSEMNVSTLELGDSALYLCASSSEVRGNTIYFGEGSWLTVV.

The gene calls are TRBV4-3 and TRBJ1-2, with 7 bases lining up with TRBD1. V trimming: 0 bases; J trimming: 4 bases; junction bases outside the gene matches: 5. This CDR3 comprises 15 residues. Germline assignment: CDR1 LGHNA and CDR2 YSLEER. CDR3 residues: CASSQEQGITYGYTF. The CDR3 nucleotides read TGCGCCAGCAGCCAAGAACAGGGGATTACCTATGGCTACACCTTC.

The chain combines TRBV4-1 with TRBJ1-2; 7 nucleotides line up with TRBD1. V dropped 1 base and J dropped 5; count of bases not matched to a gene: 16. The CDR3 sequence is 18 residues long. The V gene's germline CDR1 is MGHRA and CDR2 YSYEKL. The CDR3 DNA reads TGCGCCAGCAGCCAAGGAGCCCGGGGACAGACCAAAGAGTATGGCTACACCTTC. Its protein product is CASSQGARGQTKEYGYTF.

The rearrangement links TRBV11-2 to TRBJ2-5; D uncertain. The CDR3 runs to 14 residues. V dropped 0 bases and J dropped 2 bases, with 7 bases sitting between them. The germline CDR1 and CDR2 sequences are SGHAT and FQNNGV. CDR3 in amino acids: CASSLESRQETQYF. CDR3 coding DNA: TGTGCCAGCAGCTTAGAGTCCAGGCAAGAGACCCAGTACTTC.

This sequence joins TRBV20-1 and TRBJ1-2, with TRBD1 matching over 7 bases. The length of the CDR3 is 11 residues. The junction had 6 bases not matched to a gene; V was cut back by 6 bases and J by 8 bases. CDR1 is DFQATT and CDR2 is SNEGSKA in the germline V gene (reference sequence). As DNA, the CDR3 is TGCAGTGCGTCCGGGACAGCGGGCTACACCTTC. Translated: CSASGTAGYTF.

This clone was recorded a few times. The CDR3 bases are TGTGCCAGCAGCCAACTTGGACTGAATAATGAAAAACTGTTTTTT. Amino acid sequence: CASSQLGLNNEKLFF. The gene calls are TRBV4-2 and TRBJ1-4; no reliable D call. V gave up 2 bases and J gave up 4 bases, with 11 bases separating them. Germline CDR1 reads LGHNA; CDR2 reads YNFKEQ. This CDR3 has 15 amino acids.

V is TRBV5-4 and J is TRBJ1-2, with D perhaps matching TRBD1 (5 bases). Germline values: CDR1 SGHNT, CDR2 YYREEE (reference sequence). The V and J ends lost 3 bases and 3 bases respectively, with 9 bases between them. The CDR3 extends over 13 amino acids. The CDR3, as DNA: TGTGCCAGCAGCTCCGGGGGGGACTATGGCTACACCTTC. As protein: CASSSGGDYGYTF. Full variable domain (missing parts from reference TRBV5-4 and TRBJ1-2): ETGVTQSPTHLIKTRGQQVTLRCSSQSGHNTVSWYQQALGQGPQFIFQYYREEENGRGNFPPRFSGLQFPNYSSELNVNALELDDSALYLCASSSGGDYGYTFGSGTRLTVV.

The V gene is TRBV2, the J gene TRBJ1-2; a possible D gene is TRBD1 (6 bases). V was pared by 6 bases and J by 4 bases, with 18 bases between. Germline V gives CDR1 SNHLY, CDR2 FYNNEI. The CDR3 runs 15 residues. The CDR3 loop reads CASSTWGGQRYGYTF. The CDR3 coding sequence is TGTGCCAGCAGCACCTGGGGCGGACAGCGCTATGGCTACACCTTC.

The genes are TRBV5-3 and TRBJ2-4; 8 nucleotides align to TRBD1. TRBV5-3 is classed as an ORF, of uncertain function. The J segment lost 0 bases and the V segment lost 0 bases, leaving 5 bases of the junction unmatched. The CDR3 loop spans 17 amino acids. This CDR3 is CARSLGQGALAKNIQYF. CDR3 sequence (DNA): TGTGCCAGAAGCTTGGGGCAGGGGGCTTTAGCCAAAAACATTCAGTACTTC.

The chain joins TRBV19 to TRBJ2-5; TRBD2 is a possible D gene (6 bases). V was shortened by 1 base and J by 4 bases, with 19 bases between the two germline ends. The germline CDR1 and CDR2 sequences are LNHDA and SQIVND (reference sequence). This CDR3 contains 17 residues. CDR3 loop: CASSIGGGANVGETQYF. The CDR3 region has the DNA TGTGCCAGTAGTATAGGGGGAGGAGCCAACGTGGGAGAGACCCAGTACTTC.

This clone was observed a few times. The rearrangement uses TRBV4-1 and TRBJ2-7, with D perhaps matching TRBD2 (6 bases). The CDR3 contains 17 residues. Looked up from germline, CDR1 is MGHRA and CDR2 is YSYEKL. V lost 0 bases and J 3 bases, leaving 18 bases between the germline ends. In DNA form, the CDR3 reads TGCGCCAGCAGCCAAGATGGGCAGAAGGGAGGTTACTACGAGCAGTACTTC. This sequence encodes CASSQDGQKGGYYEQYF.

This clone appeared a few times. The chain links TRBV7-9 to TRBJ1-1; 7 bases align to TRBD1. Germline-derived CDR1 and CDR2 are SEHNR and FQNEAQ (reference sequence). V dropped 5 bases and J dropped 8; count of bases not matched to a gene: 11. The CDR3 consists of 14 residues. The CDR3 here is CASSLTNTGEEAFF. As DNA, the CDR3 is TGTGCCAGCAGCCTCACCAACACAGGGGAAGAAGCTTTCTTT. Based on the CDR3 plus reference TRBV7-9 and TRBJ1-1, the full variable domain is DTGVSQNPRHKITKRGQNVTFRCDPISEHNRLYWYRQTLGQGPEFLTYFQNEAQLEKSRLLSDRFSAERPKGSFSTLEIQRTEQGDSAMYLCASSLTNTGEEAFFGQGTRLTVV.

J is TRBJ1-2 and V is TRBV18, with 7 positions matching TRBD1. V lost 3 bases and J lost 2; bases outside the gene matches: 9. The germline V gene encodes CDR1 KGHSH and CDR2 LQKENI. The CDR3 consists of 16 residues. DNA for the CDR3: TGTGCCAGCTCACCCCAGAGACAGGGAACCAACTATGGCTACACCTTC. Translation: CASSPQRQGTNYGYTF.

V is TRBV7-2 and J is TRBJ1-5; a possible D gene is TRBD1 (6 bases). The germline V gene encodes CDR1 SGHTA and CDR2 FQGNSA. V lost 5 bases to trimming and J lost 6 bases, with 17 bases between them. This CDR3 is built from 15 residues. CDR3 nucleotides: TGTGCCAGCAGCCATCCTCCGGGGGGCCCTCAGCCCCAGCATTTT. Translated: CASSHPPGGPQPQHF.

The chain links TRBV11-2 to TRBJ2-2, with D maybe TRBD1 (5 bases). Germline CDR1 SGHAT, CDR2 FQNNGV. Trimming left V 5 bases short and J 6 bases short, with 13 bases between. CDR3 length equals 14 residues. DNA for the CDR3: TGTGCCAGCAGCCAGTCCAGGGTTTCCGGGGAGCTGTTTTTT. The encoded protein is CASSQSRVSGELFF.

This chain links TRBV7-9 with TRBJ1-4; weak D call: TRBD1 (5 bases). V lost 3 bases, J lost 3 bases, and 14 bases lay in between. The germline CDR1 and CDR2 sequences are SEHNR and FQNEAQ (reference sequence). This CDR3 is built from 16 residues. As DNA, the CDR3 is TGTGCCAGCAGCTTGGAGGGACGAGTGGCTAATGAAAAACTGTTTTTT. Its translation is CASSLEGRVANEKLFF.

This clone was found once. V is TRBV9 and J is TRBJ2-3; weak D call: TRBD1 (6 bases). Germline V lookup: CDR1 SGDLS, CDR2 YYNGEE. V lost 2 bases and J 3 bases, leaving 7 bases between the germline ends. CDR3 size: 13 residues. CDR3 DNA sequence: TGTGCCAGCAGCGTGGACAGAACAGATACGCAGTATTTT. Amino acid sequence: CASSVDRTDTQYF.

This chain's CDR3 is CASSMGLGSNQPQHF. In DNA, the CDR3 is TGTGCCAGCAGTATGGGACTGGGTAGCAATCAGCCCCAGCATTTT. The chain employs TRBV11-2 and TRBJ1-5, with D perhaps matching TRBD1 (5 bases). Germline V lookup: CDR1 SGHAT, CDR2 FQNNGV. The CDR3 is 15 residues long. V was cut by 6 bases and J by 0 bases, with 12 bases left in between. The full variable domain, its missing parts supplied by reference TRBV11-2 and TRBJ1-5, is EAGVAQSPRYKIIEKRQSVAFWCNPISGHATLYWYQQILGQGPKLLIQFQNNGVVDDSQLPKDRFSAERLKGVDSTLKIQPAKLEDSAVYLCASSMGLGSNQPQHFGDGTRLSIL.

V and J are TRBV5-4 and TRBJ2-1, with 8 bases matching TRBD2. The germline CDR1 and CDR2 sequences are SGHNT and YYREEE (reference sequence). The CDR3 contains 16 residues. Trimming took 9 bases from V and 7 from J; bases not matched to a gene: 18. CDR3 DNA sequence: TGTGCCATCCCGGGAGGGAGGGCCATTTTAGGGAATGAGCAGTTCTTC. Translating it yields CAIPGGRAILGNEQFF.

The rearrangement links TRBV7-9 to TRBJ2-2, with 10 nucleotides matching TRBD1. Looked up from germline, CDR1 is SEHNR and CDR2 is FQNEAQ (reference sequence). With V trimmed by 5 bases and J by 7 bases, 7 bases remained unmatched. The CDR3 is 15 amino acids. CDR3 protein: CASSLQTGGNGELFF. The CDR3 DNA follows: TGTGCCAGCAGCCTTCAGACAGGGGGCAACGGGGAGCTGTTTTTT. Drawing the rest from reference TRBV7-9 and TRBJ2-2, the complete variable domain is DTGVSQNPRHKITKRGQNVTFRCDPISEHNRLYWYRQTLGQGPEFLTYFQNEAQLEKSRLLSDRFSAERPKGSFSTLEIQRTEQGDSAMYLCASSLQTGGNGELFFGEGSRLTVL.